This T cell receptor beta chain derives from a study of CD4+ T cells in melanoma. Points from the study as a whole: CD8+ T cell, macrophage and B cell function reportedly correlated with neoantigen-specific CD4+ T cells.

In the case of this clone: As yet, its antigen is unknown.

This table comes from immunoSEQ multiplex PCR, and its TCRdb copy is limited to in-frame clones, with some not included. The table has about 11,000 clones, just over 65% seen once. The CDR3 loop spans 16 amino acids. Trimming cost V 6 bases and J 2 bases; bases outside gene matches: 9. The germline CDR1 and CDR2 sequences are ENHRY and SYGVKD. The source material was cells from a culture (not recorded whether cultured in vitro). The TCR sequence derives from a human donor with melanoma. This sequence joins TRBV10-3 and TRBJ2-5; 10 bases are a match to TRBD2. CDR3 DNA sequence: TGTGCCATCAGCCACAAGAGCGGGGGGGCACAAGAGACCCAGTACTTC. Its translation is CAISHKSGGAQETQYF.